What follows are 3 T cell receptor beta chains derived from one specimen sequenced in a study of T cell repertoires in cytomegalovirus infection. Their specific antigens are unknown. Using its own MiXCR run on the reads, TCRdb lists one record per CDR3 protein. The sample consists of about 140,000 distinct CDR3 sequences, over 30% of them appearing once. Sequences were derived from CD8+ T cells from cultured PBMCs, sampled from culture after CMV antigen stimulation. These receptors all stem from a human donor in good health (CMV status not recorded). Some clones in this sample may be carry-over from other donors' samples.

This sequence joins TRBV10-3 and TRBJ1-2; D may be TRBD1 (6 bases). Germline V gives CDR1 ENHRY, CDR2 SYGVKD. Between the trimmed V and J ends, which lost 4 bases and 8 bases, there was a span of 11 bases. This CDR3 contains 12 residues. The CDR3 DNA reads TGTGCCATCAGTGGACAGGCCGAAGGCTACACCTTC. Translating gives CAISGQAEGYTF.

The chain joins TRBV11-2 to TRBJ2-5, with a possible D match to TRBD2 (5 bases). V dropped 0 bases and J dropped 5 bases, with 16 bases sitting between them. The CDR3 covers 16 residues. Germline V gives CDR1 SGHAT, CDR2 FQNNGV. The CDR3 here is CASSLERLTPGETQYF. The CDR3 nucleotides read TGTGCCAGCAGCTTAGAGCGTCTAACCCCGGGGGAGACCCAGTACTTC.

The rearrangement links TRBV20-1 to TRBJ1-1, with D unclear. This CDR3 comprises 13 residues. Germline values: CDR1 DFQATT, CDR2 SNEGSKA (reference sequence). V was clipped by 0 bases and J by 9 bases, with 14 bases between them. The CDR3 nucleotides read TGCAGTGCTAGAGAAACAGACACTAATAAAGCTTTCTTT. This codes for CSARETDTNKAFF.